A selection of T cell receptor beta chains follows, all from one sample in a study of T cell responses to AZD1222 COVID-19 vaccine. Generated by immunoSEQ multiplex PCR, the TCRdb table keeps only in-frame clones and is missing some. The data contain approximately 110,000 clones, 85% to 90% of them singletons. The starting material was peripheral blood, obtained on day 0 of AZD1222 vaccination. Source of these receptors: an adult in good health. CDR3s include the opening cysteine and the closing phenylalanine or tryptophan. The D gene is left open where the match is weak. Size is omitted from some rows. Given values are once, few, many or a class for expanded clones.

clone_size,v_call,d_call,j_call,cdr3_aa,cdr3_nt
once,TRBV7-9,NA,TRBJ2-5,CASSYDQETQYF,TGTGCCAGCAGCTACGATCAAGAGACCCAGTACTTC
once,TRBV5-8,TRBD1,TRBJ2-3,CASSIGDRGTDTQYF,TGTGCCAGCAGTATCGGGGACAGGGGGACAGATACGCAGTATTTT
few,TRBV10-2,TRBD1,TRBJ1-6,CASSEGQGKGNSPLHF,TGCGCCAGCAGTGAGGGACAGGGTAAGGGGAATTCACCCCTCCACTTT
once,TRBV5-4,TRBD2,TRBJ2-5,CASSLPSASGTETQYF,TGTGCCAGCAGCTTGCCCTCCGCTAGCGGGACAGAGACCCAGTACTTC
NA,TRBV6-1,NA,TRBJ2-7,CASSEHLEQYF,TGTGCCAGCAGTGAGCACCTCGAGCAGTACTTC
NA,TRBV27,TRBD1,TRBJ2-7,CASSTLDRNEQYF,TGTGCCAGCAGTACACTGGACAGGAACGAGCAGTACTTC
NA,TRBV7-2,NA,TRBJ1-5,CASSRGKGNQPQHF,TGTGCCAGCAGCCGCGGAAAGGGCAATCAGCCCCAGCATTTT
NA,TRBV21-1,NA,TRBJ2-3,CASSKASGQGKTDTQYF,TGTGCCAGCAGCAAAGCCTCAGGACAGGGAAAAACAGATACGCAGTATTTT
NA,TRBV7-2,NA,TRBJ1-2,CASSRDRTNYGYTF,TGTGCCAGCAGCCGTGACCGCACTAACTATGGCTACACCTTC
NA,TRBV5-1,TRBD2,TRBJ2-1,CASSPRLAGGPQNEQFF,TGCGCCAGCAGCCCTCGGCTAGCGGGAGGGCCACAGAATGAGCAGTTCTTC
NA,TRBV19,TRBD2,TRBJ2-7,CASSRTSGSYEQYF,TGTGCCAGTAGCAGGACTAGCGGGAGTTACGAGCAGTACTTC
NA,TRBV7-9,TRBD2,TRBJ2-3,CASTPSSGSWSDTQYF,TGTGCCAGTACTCCTTCTAGCGGGAGCTGGTCAGATACGCAGTATTTT
NA,TRBV2,TRBD2,TRBJ2-7,CASRPGLAGGFEQYF,TGTGCCAGCAGGCCGGGACTAGCGGGGGGATTCGAGCAGTACTTC
NA,TRBV10-1,NA,TRBJ2-1,CASSLGNEQFF,TGCGCCAGCAGCTTGGGGAATGAGCAGTTCTTC
NA,TRBV5-1,TRBD2,TRBJ2-4,CASSPDTGGDIQYF,TGCGCCAGCAGCCCAGATACGGGGGGAGACATTCAGTACTTC
NA,TRBV28,NA,TRBJ1-2,CASISPQGIYGYTF,TGTGCCAGCATATCCCCGCAGGGAATCTATGGCTACACCTTC